The 11 T cell receptor beta chains below come from one sample, sequenced in a study of CD8 T cells in ankylosing spondylitis. TCRdb ran MiXCR on the 5' RACE reads and lists one entry per CDR3 protein. The top ten hold around 14% of the sample, which has hundreds of thousands of distinct CDR3 sequences, roughly 20% seen once. The specimen sequenced was blood, either unsorted or a sorted T cell fraction (not recorded which). These receptors were taken from a male donor with ankylosing spondylitis or in good health (not recorded which).

This sequence joins TRBV20-1 and TRBJ2-7; D is perhaps TRBD2 (5 bases). Germline CDR1 and CDR2: DFQATT and SNEGSKA (reference sequence). The ends were cut back, 5 bases at V and 6 bases at J, with 17 bases in the middle. The CDR3 sequence is 13 residues long. For the CDR3, the DNA is TGCAGTGCTTCACCCGCGGGCCAGGCCGAGCAGTACTTC. Its translation is CSASPAGQAEQYF.

The chain has TRBV25-1 and TRBJ1-2, with a tentative D call TRBD1 (5 bases). The CDR3 contains 13 residues. V was pared by 2 bases and J by 5 bases, with 9 bases between. CDR1 and CDR2 from the germline V gene are MGHDK and SYGVNS. The CDR3 sequence is CASSEGSGYGYTF. In DNA, the CDR3 is TGTGCCAGCAGTGAAGGGTCAGGGTATGGCTACACCTTC.

The J gene is TRBJ2-1, the V gene TRBV29-1; D is perhaps TRBD1 (5 bases). Germline loops: CDR1 SQVTM, CDR2 ANQGSEA. Trimming stripped 4 bases from V and 6 bases from J, with 19 bases between. The CDR3 loop spans 15 amino acids. The CDR3 loop reads CSVGYLPGIVNEQFF. The CDR3 DNA reads as TGCAGCGTTGGGTATCTCCCAGGGATAGTCAATGAGCAGTTCTTC.

This clonotype has just a few counts. V is TRBV12-3 or TRBV12-4 and J is TRBJ2-1; D is tentatively TRBD1 or TRBD2 (6 bases each). This CDR3 is built from 14 residues. V lost 1 base and J lost 3, with 7 bases in between. This CDR3 is CASSLEGGYNEQFF. The CDR3 bases are TGTGCCAGCAGTTTAGAGGGGGGCTACAATGAGCAGTTCTTC.

The V call is TRBV7-8, the J call TRBJ2-3; 10 bases line up with TRBD1. Germline values: CDR1 SGHVS, CDR2 FQNEAQ. This CDR3 is 15 amino acids long. The V and J ends lost 7 bases and 5 bases, in that order; junction bases with no gene match: 9. The CDR3, as DNA: TGTGCCAGCACCCAATGGGGGACAGGGGTAGATACGCAGTATTTT. Residues: CASTQWGTGVDTQYF. Based on the CDR3 plus reference TRBV7-8 and TRBJ2-3, the full variable domain is GAGVSQSPRYKVAKRGQDVALRCDPISGHVSLFWYQQALGQGPEFLTYFQNEAQLDKSGLPSDRFFAERPEGSVSTLKIQRTQQEDSAVYLCASTQWGTGVDTQYFGPGTRLTVL.

The table lists this clonotype with a count of one. V and J are TRBV4-1 and TRBJ2-7; a weak D match, TRBD2 (6 bases). Germline values: CDR1 MGHRA, CDR2 YSYEKL. CDR3 length: 19 residues. The ends were cut back, 0 bases at V and 0 bases at J, with 21 bases in the middle. The CDR3 loop reads CASSQDPTVDGGSSYEQYF. The DNA for the CDR3 is TGCGCCAGCAGCCAAGATCCAACGGTGGACGGGGGTTCCTCCTACGAGCAGTACTTC.

This clonotype was detected a few times. The genes are TRBV29-1 and TRBJ1-2, with D possibly matching TRBD1 (5 bases). The CDR3 extends over 16 amino acids. Germline loops: CDR1 SQVTM, CDR2 ANQGSEA. The ends were cut back, 4 bases at V and 0 bases at J, with 18 bases in the middle. Here the CDR3 reads CSVGIPRGDSNYGYTF. For the CDR3, the DNA is TGCAGCGTTGGAATCCCTCGAGGGGACTCTAACTATGGCTACACCTTC.

The J gene is TRBJ2-7, the V gene TRBV5-1, with D hard to call. The length of the CDR3 is 14 residues. Germline values: CDR1 SGHRS, CDR2 YFSETQ. Trimming shortened V by 0 bases and J by 7 bases, and 14 bases separated the two germline ends. CDR3 amino acids: CASSLGGESREQYF. In DNA form, the CDR3 reads TGCGCCAGCAGCTTGGGAGGAGAGTCGCGGGAGCAGTACTTC.

The J gene is TRBJ2-3, the V gene TRBV6-2 or TRBV6-3; D call uncertain. Germline CDR1 and CDR2: MNHEY and SVGEGT. V was shortened by 0 bases and J by 4 bases, with 17 bases between the two germline ends. This CDR3 has 17 amino acids. Written as DNA, the CDR3 is TGTGCCAGCAGTTACTCCCCGCAGGTCAGTCCGGCAGATACGCAGTATTTT. Amino acids: CASSYSPQVSPADTQYF.

This clonotype was observed a few times. This chain's CDR3 is CASSQDLTGGMDEQYF. In nucleotides, the CDR3 is TGTGCCAGCAGCCAAGATTTAACGGGGGGGATGGACGAGCAGTACTTC. The genes are TRBV4-2 and TRBJ2-7, with 8 bases lining up with TRBD2. Germline V gene sequence: CDR1 LGHNA, CDR2 YNFKEQ. This CDR3 spans 16 amino acids. Unmatched junction bases numbered 9, after V lost 0 bases and J lost 5 bases.

V gene TRBV9 combines with J gene TRBJ2-7, with a weak D call TRBD2 (6 bases). Germline lookup yields CDR1 SGDLS and CDR2 YYNGEE. The CDR3 sequence is 15 residues long. V shed 0 bases and J shed 2 bases, with 12 bases lying between them. CDR3 in DNA: TGTGCCAGCAGCGTAGGGGGCTGGGGGGCCTACGAGCAGTACTTC. Translated, it gives CASSVGGWGAYEQYF.